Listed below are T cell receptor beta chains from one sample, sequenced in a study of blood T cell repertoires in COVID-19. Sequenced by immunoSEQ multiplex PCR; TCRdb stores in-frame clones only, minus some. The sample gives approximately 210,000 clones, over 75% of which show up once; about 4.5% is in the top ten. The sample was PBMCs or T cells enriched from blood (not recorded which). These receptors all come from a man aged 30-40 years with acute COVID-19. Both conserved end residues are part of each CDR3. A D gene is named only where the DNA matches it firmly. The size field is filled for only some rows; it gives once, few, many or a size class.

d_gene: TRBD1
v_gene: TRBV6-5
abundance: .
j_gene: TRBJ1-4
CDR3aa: CASSFAGTGERKLFF
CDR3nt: TGTGCCAGCAGTTTCGCCGGGACAGGGGAGAGAAAACTGTTTTTT

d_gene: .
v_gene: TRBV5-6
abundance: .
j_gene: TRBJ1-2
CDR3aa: CASSFKGPNYGYTF
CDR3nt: TGTGCCAGCAGCTTTAAGGGGCCTAACTATGGCTACACCTTC

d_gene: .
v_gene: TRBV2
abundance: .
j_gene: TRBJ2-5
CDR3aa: CASSGLPLYF
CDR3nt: TGTGCCAGTTCCGGACTGCCCCTATACTTC

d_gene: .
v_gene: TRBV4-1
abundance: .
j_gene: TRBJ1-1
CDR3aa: CASSQRLVSMNTEAFF
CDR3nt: TGCGCCAGCAGCCAAAGGTTGGTTAGCATGAACACTGAAGCTTTCTTT

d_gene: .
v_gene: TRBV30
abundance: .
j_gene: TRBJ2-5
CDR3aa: CAWSVLSRGTRETQYF
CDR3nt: TGTGCCTGGAGTGTACTAAGTAGGGGAACGCGAGAGACCCAGTACTTC

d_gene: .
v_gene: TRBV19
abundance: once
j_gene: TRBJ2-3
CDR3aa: CASSGQGPRTDTQYF
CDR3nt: TGTGCCAGTAGTGGGCAGGGGCCTCGCACAGATACGCAGTATTTT

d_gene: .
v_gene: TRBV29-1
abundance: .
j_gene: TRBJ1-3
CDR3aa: CSVQRESGNTIYF
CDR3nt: TGCAGCGTACAACGGGAGTCAGGAAACACCATATATTTT

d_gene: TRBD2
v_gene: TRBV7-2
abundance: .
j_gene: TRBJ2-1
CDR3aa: CASSPSGVLNEQFF
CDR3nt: TGTGCCAGCAGCCCTAGCGGGGTGCTCAATGAGCAGTTCTTC

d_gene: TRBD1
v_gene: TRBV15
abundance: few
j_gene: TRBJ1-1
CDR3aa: CATSRGQGASTEAFF
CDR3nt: TGTGCCACCAGCAGAGGACAGGGGGCGAGTACTGAAGCTTTCTTT

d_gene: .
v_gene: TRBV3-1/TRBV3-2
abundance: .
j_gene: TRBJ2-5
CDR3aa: CASSQLNTGGETQYF
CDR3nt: TGTGCCAGCAGCCAACTGAACACCGGGGGAGAGACCCAGTACTTC

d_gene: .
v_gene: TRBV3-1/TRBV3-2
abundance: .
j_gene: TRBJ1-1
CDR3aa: CASSLDPNRAFF
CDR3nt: TGTGCCAGCAGTCTAGATCCTAATCGAGCTTTCTTT

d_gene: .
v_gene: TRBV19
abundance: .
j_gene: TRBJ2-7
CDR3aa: CASSQSLTYEQYF
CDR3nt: TGTGCCAGTAGCCAATCCCTGACTTACGAGCAGTACTTC

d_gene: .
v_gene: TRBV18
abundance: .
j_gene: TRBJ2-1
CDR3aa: CASSPRVQGISYNEQFF
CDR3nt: TGTGCCAGCTCACCAAGGGTCCAGGGTATATCCTACAATGAGCAGTTCTTC

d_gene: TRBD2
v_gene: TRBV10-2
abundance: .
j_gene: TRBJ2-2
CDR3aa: CASKGTSGGAGGTGELFF
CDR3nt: TGCGCCAGCAAAGGGACTAGCGGGGGGGCCGGCGGGACCGGGGAGCTGTTTTTT

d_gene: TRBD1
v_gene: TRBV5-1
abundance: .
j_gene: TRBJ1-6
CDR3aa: CASSLATGANSPLHF
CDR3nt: TGCGCCAGCAGCTTGGCGACAGGGGCTAATTCACCCCTCCACTTT

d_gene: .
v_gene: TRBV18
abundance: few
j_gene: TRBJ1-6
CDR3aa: CASSRRFGGDNSPLHF
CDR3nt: TGTGCCAGCTCACGACGGTTCGGCGGGGATAATTCACCCCTCCACTTT

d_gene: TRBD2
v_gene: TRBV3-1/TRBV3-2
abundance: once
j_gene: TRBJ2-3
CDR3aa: CASSPALSGASTDTQYF
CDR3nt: TGTGCCAGCAGCCCCGCCCTTAGCGGGGCCAGCACAGATACGCAGTATTTT

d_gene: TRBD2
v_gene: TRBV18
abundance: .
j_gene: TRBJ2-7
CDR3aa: CASSPGLAGAGEQYF
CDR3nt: TGTGCCAGCTCACCCGGGCTAGCGGGGGCTGGGGAGCAGTACTTC

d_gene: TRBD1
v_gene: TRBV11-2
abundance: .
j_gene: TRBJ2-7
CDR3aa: CASSRQGYEQYF
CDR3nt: TGTGCCAGCAGCAGACAGGGATACGAGCAGTACTTC

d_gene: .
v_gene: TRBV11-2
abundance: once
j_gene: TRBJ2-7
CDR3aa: CASSPRQGLEQYF
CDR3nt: TGTGCCAGCAGCCCTCGACAGGGACTCGAGCAGTACTTC

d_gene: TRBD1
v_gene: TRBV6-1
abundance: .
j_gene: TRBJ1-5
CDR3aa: CASSEGQGNQPQHF
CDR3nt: TGTGCCAGCAGTGAAGGACAGGGGAATCAGCCCCAGCATTTT

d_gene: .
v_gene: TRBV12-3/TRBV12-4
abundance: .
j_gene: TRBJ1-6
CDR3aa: CASVFQGVGPLHF
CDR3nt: TGTGCCAGCGTCTTCCAGGGCGTGGGACCCCTCCACTTT

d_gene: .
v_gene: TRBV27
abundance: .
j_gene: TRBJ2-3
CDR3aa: CASSLNVVADTQYF
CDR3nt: TGTGCCAGCAGTTTAAATGTAGTGGCAGATACGCAGTATTTT

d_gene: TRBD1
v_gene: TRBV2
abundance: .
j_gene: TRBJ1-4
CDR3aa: CASSETGGIVGEKLFF
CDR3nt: TGTGCCAGCAGTGAGACAGGGGGGATAGTCGGTGAAAAACTGTTTTTT

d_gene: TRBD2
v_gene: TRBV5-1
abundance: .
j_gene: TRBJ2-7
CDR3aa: CASSLGEAGGHYEQYF
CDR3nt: TGCGCCAGCAGCTTGGGTGAGGCGGGGGGCCACTACGAGCAGTACTTC

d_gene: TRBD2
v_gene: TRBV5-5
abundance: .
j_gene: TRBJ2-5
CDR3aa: CASSLGLAGAETQYF
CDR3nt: TGTGCCAGCAGCTTGGGACTAGCGGGTGCAGAGACCCAGTACTTC

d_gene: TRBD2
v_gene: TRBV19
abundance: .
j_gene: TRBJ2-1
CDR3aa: CASSIEGRDQFF
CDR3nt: TGTGCCAGTAGTATAGAGGGGAGGGACCAGTTCTTC

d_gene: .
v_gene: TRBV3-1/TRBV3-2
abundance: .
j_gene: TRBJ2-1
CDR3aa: CASSQAEVEQFF
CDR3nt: TGTGCCAGCAGCCAAGCCGAGGTTGAGCAGTTCTTC

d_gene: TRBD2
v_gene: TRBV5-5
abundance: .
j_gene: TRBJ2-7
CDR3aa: CASSPMPLAGGRGEQYF
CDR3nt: TGTGCCAGCAGCCCCATGCCTTTAGCGGGGGGGCGGGGAGAGCAGTACTTC

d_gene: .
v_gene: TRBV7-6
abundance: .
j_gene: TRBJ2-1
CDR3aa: CASSLLAEPYNEQFF
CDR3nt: TGTGCCAGCAGCTTATTGGCGGAACCCTACAATGAGCAGTTCTTC

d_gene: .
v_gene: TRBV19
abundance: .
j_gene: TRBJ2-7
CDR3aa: CASSMHDRAYEQYF
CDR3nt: TGTGCCAGTAGTATGCATGATCGGGCCTACGAGCAGTACTTC

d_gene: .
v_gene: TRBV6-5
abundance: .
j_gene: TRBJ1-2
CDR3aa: CASSLSTVTQASYTF
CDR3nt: TGTGCCAGCAGTCTATCGACAGTGACTCAAGCGAGCTACACCTTC

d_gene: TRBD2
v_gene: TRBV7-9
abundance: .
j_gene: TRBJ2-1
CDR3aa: CASSPFGLAGGRNEQFF
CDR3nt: TGTGCCAGCAGCCCGTTCGGACTAGCGGGGGGCCGGAATGAGCAGTTCTTC

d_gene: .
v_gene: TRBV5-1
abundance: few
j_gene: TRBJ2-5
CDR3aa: CASSSRGADQETQYF
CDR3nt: TGCGCCAGCAGCTCCCGCGGAGCGGATCAAGAGACCCAGTACTTC

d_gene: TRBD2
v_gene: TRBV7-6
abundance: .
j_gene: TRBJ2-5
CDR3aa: CASSQTTLTSGETQYF
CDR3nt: TGTGCCAGCAGCCAAACAACACTGACTAGCGGAGAGACCCAGTACTTC

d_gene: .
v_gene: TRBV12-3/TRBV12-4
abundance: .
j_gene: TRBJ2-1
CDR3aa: CASSLSENEQFF
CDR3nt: TGTGCCAGCAGTTTAAGCGAGAATGAGCAGTTCTTC

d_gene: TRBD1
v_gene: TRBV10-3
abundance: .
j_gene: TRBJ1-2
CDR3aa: CATIEQGPGYAGYTF
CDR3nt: TGTGCCACCATCGAACAGGGGCCGGGGTACGCGGGCTACACCTTC

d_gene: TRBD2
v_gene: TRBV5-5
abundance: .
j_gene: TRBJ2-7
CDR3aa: CASSLKLAVYEQYF
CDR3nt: TGTGCCAGCAGCTTGAAACTAGCGGTTTACGAGCAGTACTTC

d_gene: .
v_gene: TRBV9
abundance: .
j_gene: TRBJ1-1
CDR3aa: CASSVERNTEAFF
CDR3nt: TGTGCCAGCAGCGTCGAGAGGAACACTGAAGCTTTCTTT

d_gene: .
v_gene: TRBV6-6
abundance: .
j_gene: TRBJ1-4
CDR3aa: CASLGGTSTNEKLFF
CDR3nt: TGTGCCAGCTTGGGGGGGACATCAACTAATGAAAAACTGTTTTTT

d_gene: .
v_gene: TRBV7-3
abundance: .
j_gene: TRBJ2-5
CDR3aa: CASSSADAGGTQYF
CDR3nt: TGTGCCAGCAGCTCCGCCGACGCTGGCGGGACCCAGTACTTC

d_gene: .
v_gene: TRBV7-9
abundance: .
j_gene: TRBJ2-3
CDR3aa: CASSSGTAHQADTQYF
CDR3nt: TGTGCCAGCAGCTCGGGGACTGCCCACCAGGCAGATACGCAGTATTTT

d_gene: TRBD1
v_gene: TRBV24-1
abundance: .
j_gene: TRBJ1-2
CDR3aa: CATSDQDRGYGYTF
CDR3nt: TGTGCCACCAGTGATCAGGACAGGGGCTATGGCTACACCTTC

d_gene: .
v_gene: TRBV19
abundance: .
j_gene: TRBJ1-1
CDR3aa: CASSINSFNTEAFF
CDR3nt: TGTGCCAGTAGTATCAACAGTTTTAACACTGAAGCTTTCTTT

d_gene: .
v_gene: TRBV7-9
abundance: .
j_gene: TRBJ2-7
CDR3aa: CASSSGPGYEQYF
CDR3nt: TGTGCCAGCAGCTCAGGGCCCGGCTACGAGCAGTACTTC

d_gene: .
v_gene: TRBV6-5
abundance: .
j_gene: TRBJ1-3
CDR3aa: CASKISGAGNTIYF
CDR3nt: TGTGCCAGCAAGATCTCAGGGGCTGGAAACACCATATATTTT

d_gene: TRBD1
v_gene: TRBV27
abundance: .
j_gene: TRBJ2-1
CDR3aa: CASSPSRDRVFKEQFF
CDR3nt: TGTGCCAGCAGTCCCTCCCGGGACAGGGTTTTCAAGGAGCAGTTCTTC

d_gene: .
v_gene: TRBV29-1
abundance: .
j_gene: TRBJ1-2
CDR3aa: CSGFKDSNYGYTF
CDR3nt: TGCAGCGGCTTCAAAGACAGCAACTATGGCTACACCTTC

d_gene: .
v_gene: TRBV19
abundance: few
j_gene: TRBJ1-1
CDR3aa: CASSRNRDMNTEAFF
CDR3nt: TGTGCCAGTAGCCGCAACCGGGATATGAACACTGAAGCTTTCTTT

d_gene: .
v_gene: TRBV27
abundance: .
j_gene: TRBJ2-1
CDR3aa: CASSIRRGFWNEQFF
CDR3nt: TGTGCCAGCAGTATACGCCGGGGTTTTTGGAATGAGCAGTTCTTC

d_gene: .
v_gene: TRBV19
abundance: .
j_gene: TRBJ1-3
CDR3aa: CASSKTGNTIYF
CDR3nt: TGTGCCAGTAGTAAGACAGGAAACACCATATATTTT

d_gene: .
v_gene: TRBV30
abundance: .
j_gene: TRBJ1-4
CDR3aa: CAWSGTEGGEKLFF
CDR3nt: TGTGCCTGGAGTGGGACAGAAGGCGGTGAAAAACTGTTTTTT

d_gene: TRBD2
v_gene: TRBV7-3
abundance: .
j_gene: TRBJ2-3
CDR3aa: CASSLLLADTQYF
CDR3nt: TGTGCCAGCAGCCTACTACTAGCGGACACGCAGTATTTT